Shown below are 22 T cell receptor beta chains from a single sample sequenced in a study of vaccination effects on CD4 cells after COVID-19. Profiling relied on immunoSEQ multiplex PCR, and the TCRdb table lists in-frame clones only, not all of them. The sample yields tens of thousands of clones, 76% seen once. These receptors have no known antigen. Before sequencing took place, the ViraFEST assay used viral peptide pools to expand antigen-specific CD4+ T cells. Cells that had been cultured for 10 days were the source of isolated CD4+ T cells. All study participants received two doses of BNT162b2 or mRNA-1273 vaccine. The material was CD4+ T cells from PBMCs cultured with HCoV-OC43 spike peptides, obtained after COVID-19 vaccination. Subset defined: HCoV-OC43 spike overlapping peptide pool stimulation. These receptors all stem from a human donor who received a COVID-19 vaccine.

The chain employs TRBV5-6 and TRBJ1-6, with a weak D call TRBD1 (6 bases). This CDR3 is built from 16 residues. Germline CDR1 reads SGHDT; CDR2 reads YYEEEE. Trimming removed 1 base from V and 2 bases from J, with 10 bases in between. The CDR3 here is CASSLQGRTYNSPLHF. In nucleotides, the CDR3 is TGTGCCAGCAGCTTGCAGGGGAGGACCTATAATTCACCCCTCCACTTT.

The V call is TRBV29-1, the J call TRBJ2-1; TRBD1 agrees at 7 bases. Germline V CDR1 and CDR2: SQVTM, ANQGSEA. Trimming took 5 bases from V and 2 from J; bases not matched to a gene: 9. This CDR3 spans 15 amino acids. CDR3 amino acids: CSVILRQGPYNEQFF. CDR3 coding DNA: TGCAGCGTTATACTGAGACAGGGCCCCTACAATGAGCAGTTCTTC.

The chain links TRBV19 to TRBJ2-5; 9 nucleotides line up with TRBD1. CDR1 is LNHDA, CDR2 SQIVND, per germline (reference sequence). There are 15 residues in the CDR3. V lost 5 bases and J lost 3; bases outside the gene matches: 7. The CDR3 loop reads CASSSSGTGKETQYF. The CDR3 DNA follows: TGTGCCAGTAGTTCCTCCGGGACAGGGAAAGAGACCCAGTACTTC.

The V call is TRBV10-3, the J call TRBJ1-2; 7 bases match TRBD1. In germline, CDR1 is ENHRY, CDR2 SYGVKD. There are 13 residues in the CDR3. V lost 5 bases and J lost 5; bases outside the gene matches: 5. The CDR3 reads CAISPGQLYGYTF. Written as DNA, the CDR3 is TGTGCCATCAGTCCGGGACAGTTATATGGCTACACCTTC.

The chain employs TRBV6-5 and TRBJ1-5, with 7 bases identical to TRBD1. V lost 7 bases to trimming and J lost 4 bases; unmatched junction nucleotides: 1. Germline V gene data show CDR1 as MNHEY and CDR2 as SVGAGI. The CDR3 contains 12 residues. The CDR3 sequence is CASTTGNQPQHF. The DNA for the CDR3 is TGTGCCAGCACGACAGGGAATCAGCCCCAGCATTTT.

The rearrangement uses TRBV5-1 and TRBJ2-5; TRBD2 aligns across 10 bases. Trimming cost V 0 bases and J 5 bases; bases outside gene matches: 4. Germline V gene data show CDR1 as SGHRS and CDR2 as YFSETQ. The CDR3 extends over 15 amino acids. CDR3 in amino acids: CASSLVSGGEETQYF. In DNA form, the CDR3 reads TGCGCCAGCAGCTTGGTCAGCGGGGGGGAGGAGACCCAGTACTTC.

The genes are TRBV11-3 and TRBJ2-2, with 7 positions matching TRBD1. The CDR3 has 13 residues. The germline V gene encodes CDR1 SGHNT and CDR2 YENEEA. V shed 4 bases and J 8 bases; nucleotides not matched to a gene: 4. CDR3 sequence (DNA): TGTGCCAGCAGCTGGGACAGCGGAGGGGAGCTGTTTTTT. It encodes CASSWDSGGELFF.

The chain couples TRBV28 to TRBJ1-5, with D unresolved. Trimming removed 2 bases from V and 0 bases from J, with 17 bases in between. The CDR3 length is 18 residues. Germline CDR1 reads MDHEN; CDR2 reads SYDVKM. Here the CDR3 reads CASSLVASLGYSNQPQHF. The DNA of the CDR3 is TGTGCCAGCAGTTTAGTGGCTTCCCTGGGTTATAGCAATCAGCCCCAGCATTTT.

This clone was counted between two and nine times. The chain employs TRBV7-9 and TRBJ1-5; no clear D gene. CDR3 length equals 13 residues. Germline CDR1 is SEHNR and CDR2 is FQNEAQ (reference sequence). V was shortened by 2 bases and J by 4 bases, with 6 bases between the two germline ends. The CDR3 DNA reads as TGTGCCAGCAGCTTAACAGATAATCAGCCCCAGCATTTT. It codes for CASSLTDNQPQHF.

This clone was observed once. V and J are TRBV5-1 and TRBJ2-1; 9 nucleotides match TRBD1. CDR1 and CDR2 (germline): SGHRS, YFSETQ. This CDR3 contains 14 residues. With 4 bases clipped from V and 9 bases from J, the junction kept 8 bases outside the gene matches. The CDR3 is CASSEQQGAGEQFF. CDR3 nucleotides: TGCGCCAGCAGCGAACAACAGGGGGCGGGTGAGCAGTTCTTC.

This clone was observed once. The V gene is TRBV19, the J gene TRBJ1-2; no clear D. This CDR3 contains 13 residues. V was shortened by 6 bases and J by 3 bases, with 11 bases between the two germline ends. CDR1 and CDR2 from the germline V gene are LNHDA and SQIVND (reference sequence). CDR3 in amino acids: CASSHDSYYGYTF. The CDR3, as DNA: TGTGCCAGTAGCCATGATAGTTACTATGGCTACACCTTC.

A few counts support this clone. V is TRBV28 and J is TRBJ1-1; maybe TRBD1 (5 bases). Per the germline V gene, CDR1 is MDHEN and CDR2 is SYDVKM. This CDR3 has 14 amino acids. Deletions cut 6 bases from V and 10 bases from J, with 21 bases between. CDR3 in DNA: TGTGCCAGCAGCTTGGGGACTCCGACTTCCTTAGCTTTCTTT. Residues: CASSLGTPTSLAFF.

The chain carries TRBV18 and TRBJ1-2; the D is unclear. With 3 bases removed from V and 2 bases from J, the gap between germline ends came to 10 bases. The CDR3 sequence is 14 residues long. Germline V CDR1 and CDR2: KGHSH, LQKENI. The DNA for the CDR3 is TGTGCCAGCTCACCCGGGCAGACCAACTATGGCTACACCTTC. It translates to CASSPGQTNYGYTF.

The J gene is TRBJ1-3, the V gene TRBV19; possible D gene TRBD1, 6 bases. The V end lost 9 bases, the J end lost 3 bases, and 15 bases lay between the germline ends. Germline-derived CDR1 and CDR2 are LNHDA and SQIVND (reference sequence). The CDR3 has 14 residues. The CDR3 reads CASLSTGIGNTIYF. Written as DNA, the CDR3 is TGTGCCAGCCTCTCTACAGGGATTGGAAACACCATATATTTT.

This clone has a single count. The chain joins TRBV10-1 to TRBJ1-4; D gene unclear. This CDR3 has 14 residues. With 3 bases removed from V and 8 bases from J, the gap between germline ends came to 13 bases. Germline V CDR1 and CDR2: WNHNN, SYGVQD (reference sequence). CDR3 residues: CASSDASLPEKLFF. The DNA for the CDR3 is TGCGCCAGCAGTGATGCTTCCCTTCCCGAAAAACTGTTTTTT.

This clone was counted between two and nine times. The chain couples TRBV6-1 to TRBJ1-6; D call uncertain. Germline V gene sequence: CDR1 MNHNS, CDR2 SASEGT. V lost 4 bases and J 2 bases, leaving 12 bases between the germline ends. The CDR3 covers 16 residues. Here the CDR3 DNA reads TGTGCCAGCAGTGCGGCGACTGTGGCCTATAATTCACCCCTCCACTTT. Amino acids: CASSAATVAYNSPLHF.

The CDR3 region is CSVEGGANTGELFF. The CDR3 DNA reads as TGCAGCGTTGAGGGCGGGGCGAACACCGGGGAGCTGTTTTTT. The chain joins TRBV29-1 to TRBJ2-2; TRBD2 is a possible D gene (6 bases). Germline V gene sequence: CDR1 SQVTM, CDR2 ANQGSEA. Trimming took 3 bases from V and 0 from J, leaving 8 bases between them. There are 14 residues in the CDR3.

The rearrangement links TRBV29-1 to TRBJ2-3; possible D gene TRBD2, 6 bases. The CDR3 covers 13 residues. The V gene's germline CDR1 is SQVTM and CDR2 ANQGSEA. With 6 bases removed from V and 2 bases from J, the gap between germline ends came to 12 bases. DNA of the CDR3: TGCAGCGTCCCTAGCGCCGTCACAGATACGCAGTATTTT. It codes for CSVPSAVTDTQYF.

The rearrangement links TRBV19 to TRBJ2-3; the D gene is possibly TRBD2 (6 bases). This CDR3 region has 11 residues. Germline-derived CDR1 and CDR2 are LNHDA and SQIVND (reference sequence). The CDR3 sequence is CATGVTDTQYF. CDR3 bases: TGTGCTACGGGAGTCACAGATACGCAGTATTTT.

The chain employs TRBV9 and TRBJ2-3; no reliable D call. The CDR3 runs 13 residues. Germline loops: CDR1 SGDLS, CDR2 YYNGEE. V lost 4 bases and J lost 6, with 12 bases in between. CDR3 region: CASSPNVDDTQYF. The CDR3 DNA reads as TGTGCCAGCAGCCCTAATGTTGACGATACGCAGTATTTT.

For the CDR3, the DNA is TGTGCCAGCAGCCCCGACAAAGGGGGATCTGGAAACACCATATATTTT. Amino acid sequence: CASSPDKGGSGNTIYF. V usage is TRBV7-2 and J usage is TRBJ1-3; tentatively, D is TRBD1 (6 bases). Germline CDR1 and CDR2: SGHTA and FQGNSA. V was pared by 5 bases and J by 1 base, with 15 bases between. This CDR3 is 16 amino acids long. The full variable domain, completed using reference TRBV7-2 and TRBJ1-3, is GAGVSQSPSNKVTEKGKDVELRCDPISGHTALYWYRQSLGQGLEFLIYFQGNSAPDKSGLPSDRFSAERTGGSVSTLTIQRTQQEDSAVYLCASSPDKGGSGNTIYFGEGSWLTVV.

A few counts support this clone. The chain combines TRBV10-3 with TRBJ1-2; D gene unclear. Germline V gene lookup returns CDR1 ENHRY and CDR2 SYGVKD. The CDR3 consists of 13 residues. The V gene lost 3 bases and the J gene lost 4 bases, with 9 bases spanning the gap. The CDR3 DNA reads as TGTGCCATCAGTGATCCCCGATTCTATGGCTACACCTTC. This translates into CAISDPRFYGYTF.